One sample yielded the 7 T cell receptor beta chains listed below, sequenced in a study of OX40 agonist ivuxolimab in advanced cancers. Libraries were prepared by immunoSEQ multiplex PCR; TCRdb keeps only in-frame clonotypes and omits some of them. The sample holds 57,000 or so clones; 70% to 90% are singletons and the top ten take roughly 1.3%. The source was CD4+ or CD8+ T cells sorted from blood, collected in a trial of the OX40 agonist ivuxolimab. These receptors all come from an adult with an advanced solid tumor such as melanoma, head and neck, liver or kidney cancer.

This chain uses TRBV19 with TRBJ2-2, with D unresolved. This CDR3 has 16 amino acids. CDR1 is LNHDA and CDR2 is SQIVND in the germline V gene (reference sequence). V was cut by 3 bases and J by 1 base, with 12 bases left in between. In DNA, the CDR3 is TGTGCCAGTAGTATCAACAGATTTTGGAACACCGGGGAGCTGTTTTTT. Translation: CASSINRFWNTGELFF.

This clone came up a few times. V gene TRBV30 combines with J gene TRBJ2-3; TRBD2 is a possible D gene (6 bases). The CDR3 has 17 amino acids. Germline V gene lookup returns CDR1 GTSNPN and CDR2 SVGIG (reference sequence). V lost 3 bases, J lost 1 base, and 20 bases lay in between. For the CDR3, the DNA is TGTGCCTGGAGAGCCGTCTGGGGGGAGGAGGGCACAGATACGCAGTATTTT. Translated: CAWRAVWGEEGTDTQYF.

The genes are TRBV19 and TRBJ2-5; D remains ambiguous. The germline V gene encodes CDR1 LNHDA and CDR2 SQIVND (reference sequence). Trimming took off 5 bases at V and 6 bases at J, with 7 bases between the two ends. The CDR3 is 11 amino acids. CDR3 sequence: CASSGHQTQYF. The DNA of the CDR3 is TGTGCCAGTAGTGGGCATCAGACCCAGTACTTC.

J is TRBJ1-2 and V is TRBV28, with D possibly matching TRBD1 (6 bases). V gave up 6 bases and J gave up 2 bases, with 16 bases separating them. The CDR3 sequence is 15 residues long. CDR1 is MDHEN and CDR2 is SYDVKM in the germline V gene. The CDR3 here is CASSSPTGSNYGYTF. CDR3 nucleotides: TGTGCCAGCAGCTCCCCTACAGGGAGCAACTATGGCTACACCTTC.

The chain joins TRBV5-6 to TRBJ1-5, with a tentative D call TRBD1 (6 bases). The germline gives CDR1 SGHDT, CDR2 YYEEEE. V was cut by 0 bases and J by 3 bases, with 19 bases left in between. This CDR3 is 18 amino acids long. This chain's CDR3 is CASSLGVRSGTTNQPQHF. The CDR3 nucleotides are TGTGCCAGCAGCTTGGGTGTAAGATCCGGGACAACCAATCAGCCCCAGCATTTT. The variable domain in full, completed from reference TRBV5-6 and TRBJ1-5, reads DAGVTQSPTHLIKTRGQQVTLRCSPKSGHDTVSWYQQALGQGPQFIFQYYEEEERQRGNFPDRFSGHQFPNYSSELNVNALLLGDSALYLCASSLGVRSGTTNQPQHFGDGTRLSIL.

A few counts support this clone. The chain uses TRBV29-1 and TRBJ2-7, with 7 bases identical to TRBD1. The CDR3 runs to 12 residues. The J segment lost 2 bases and the V segment lost 4 bases, leaving 2 bases of the junction unmatched. Germline V gene sequence: CDR1 SQVTM, CDR2 ANQGSEA. In nucleotides, the CDR3 is TGCAGCGTTGGGACAGGTACCTACGAGCAGTACTTC. Amino acids: CSVGTGTYEQYF.

The chain links TRBV11-3 to TRBJ2-1; TRBD1 might be the D (5 bases). The CDR3 is 12 amino acids. Germline CDR1 SGHNT, CDR2 YENEEA. V was cut by 5 bases and J by 8 bases, with 10 bases left in between. This CDR3 reads CASSLLGDEQFF. CDR3 DNA sequence: TGTGCCAGCAGCCTCCTAGGGGATGAGCAGTTCTTC.